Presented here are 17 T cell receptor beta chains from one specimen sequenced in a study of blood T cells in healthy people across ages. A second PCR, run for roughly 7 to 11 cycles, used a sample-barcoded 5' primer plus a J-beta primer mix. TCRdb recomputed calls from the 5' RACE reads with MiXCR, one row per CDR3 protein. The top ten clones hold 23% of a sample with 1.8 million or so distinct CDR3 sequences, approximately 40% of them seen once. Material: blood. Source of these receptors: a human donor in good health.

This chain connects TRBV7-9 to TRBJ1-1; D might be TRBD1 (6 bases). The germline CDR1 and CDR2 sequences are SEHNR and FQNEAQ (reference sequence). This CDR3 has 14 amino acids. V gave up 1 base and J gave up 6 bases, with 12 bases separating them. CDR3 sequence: CASSLEGGSAEAFF. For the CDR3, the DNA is TGTGCCAGCAGCTTAGAAGGGGGGAGTGCTGAAGCTTTCTTT.

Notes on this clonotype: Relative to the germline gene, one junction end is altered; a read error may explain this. In nucleotides, the CDR3 is TGTGCCGGCAGCTCGCCCCGAGGCGGGACCGACGAGCAGTACTTC. This codes for CAGSSPRGGTDEQYF. The rearrangement uses TRBV11-3 and TRBJ2-5, with D tentatively TRBD2 (6 bases). The J call is uncertain, as TRBJ2-7 better fits the DNA end. The germline CDR1 and CDR2 sequences are SGHNT and YENEEA. The CDR3 is 15 residues long.

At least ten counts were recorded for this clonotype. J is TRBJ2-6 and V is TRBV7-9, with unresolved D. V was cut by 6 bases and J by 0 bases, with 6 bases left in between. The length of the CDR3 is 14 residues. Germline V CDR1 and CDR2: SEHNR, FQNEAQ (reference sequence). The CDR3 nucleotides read TGTGCCAGCAGGACGGGCTCTGGGGCCAACGTCCTGACTTTC. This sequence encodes CASRTGSGANVLTF. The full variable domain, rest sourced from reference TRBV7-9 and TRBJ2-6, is DTGVSQNPRHKITKRGQNVTFRCDPISEHNRLYWYRQTLGQGPEFLTYFQNEAQLEKSRLLSDRFSAERPKGSFSTLEIQRTEQGDSAMYLCASRTGSGANVLTFGAGSRLTVL.

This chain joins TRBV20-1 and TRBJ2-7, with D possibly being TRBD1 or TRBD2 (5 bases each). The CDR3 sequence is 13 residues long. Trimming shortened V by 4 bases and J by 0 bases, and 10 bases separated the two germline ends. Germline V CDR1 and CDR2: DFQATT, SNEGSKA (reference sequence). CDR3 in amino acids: CSATTGLSYEQYF. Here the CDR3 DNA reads TGCAGTGCTACAACAGGACTCTCCTACGAGCAGTACTTC.

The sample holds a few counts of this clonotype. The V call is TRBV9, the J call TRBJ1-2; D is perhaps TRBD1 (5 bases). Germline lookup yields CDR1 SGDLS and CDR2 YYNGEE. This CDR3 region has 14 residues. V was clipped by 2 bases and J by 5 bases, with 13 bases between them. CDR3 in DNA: TGTGCCAGCAGCGTGGACACCGTTCTTTATGGCTACACCTTC. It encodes CASSVDTVLYGYTF.

The DNA for the CDR3 is TGCAGCGTTGGTAATACAGGGGGCGCTGACAATGAGCAGTTCTTC. This encodes CSVGNTGGADNEQFF. V and J are TRBV29-1 and TRBJ2-1; 9 bases are a match to TRBD1. With V trimmed by 4 bases and J by 5 bases, 9 bases remained unmatched. In germline, CDR1 is SQVTM, CDR2 ANQGSEA. The CDR3 is 15 amino acids.

CDR3 amino acids: CASSPQGLFTGELFF. The CDR3 bases are TGTGCCAGCAGCCCCCAGGGACTATTCACCGGGGAGCTGTTTTTT. The chain is built from TRBV7-2 and TRBJ2-2; 7 bases line up with TRBD2. The CDR3 is made up of 15 amino acids. CDR1 SGHTA and CDR2 FQGNSA come from the germline V gene. The J segment lost 4 bases and the V segment lost 5 bases, leaving 7 bases of the junction unmatched.

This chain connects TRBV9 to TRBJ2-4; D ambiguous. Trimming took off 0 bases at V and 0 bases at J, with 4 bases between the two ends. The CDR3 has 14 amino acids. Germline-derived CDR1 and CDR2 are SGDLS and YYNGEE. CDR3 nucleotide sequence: TGTGCCAGCAGCGTAGATTTAGCCAAAAACATTCAGTACTTC. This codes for CASSVDLAKNIQYF.

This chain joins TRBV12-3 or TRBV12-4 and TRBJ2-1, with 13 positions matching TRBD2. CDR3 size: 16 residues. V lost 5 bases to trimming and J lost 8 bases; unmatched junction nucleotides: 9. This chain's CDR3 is CASSPWTSGGRDEQFF. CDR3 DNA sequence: TGTGCCAGCAGTCCATGGACTAGCGGGGGCCGGGATGAGCAGTTCTTC.

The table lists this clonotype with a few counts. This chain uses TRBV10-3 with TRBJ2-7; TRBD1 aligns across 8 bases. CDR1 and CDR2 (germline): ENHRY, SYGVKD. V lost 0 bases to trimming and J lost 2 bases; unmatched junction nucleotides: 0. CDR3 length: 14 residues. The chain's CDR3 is CAISESGQAYEQYF. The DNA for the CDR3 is TGTGCCATCAGTGAGTCGGGACAGGCCTACGAGCAGTACTTC.

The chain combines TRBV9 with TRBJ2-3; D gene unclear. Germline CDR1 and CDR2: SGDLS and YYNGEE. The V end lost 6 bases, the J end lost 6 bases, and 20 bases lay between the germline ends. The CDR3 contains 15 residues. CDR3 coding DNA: TGTGCCAGCAACAACAACCAAATCTTGTTTGATACGCAGTATTTT. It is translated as CASNNNQILFDTQYF.

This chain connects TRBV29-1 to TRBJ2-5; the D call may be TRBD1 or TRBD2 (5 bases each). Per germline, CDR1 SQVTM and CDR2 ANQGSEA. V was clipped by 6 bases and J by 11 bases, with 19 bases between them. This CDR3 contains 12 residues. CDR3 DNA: TGCAGCGTGGGGGAAGGTAGTCATGAGCAGTACTTC. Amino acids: CSVGEGSHEQYF.

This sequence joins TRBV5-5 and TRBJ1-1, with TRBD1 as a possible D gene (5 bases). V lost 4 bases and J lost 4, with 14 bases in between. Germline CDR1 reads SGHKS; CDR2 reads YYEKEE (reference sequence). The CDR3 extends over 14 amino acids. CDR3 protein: CASSPGGGATEAFF. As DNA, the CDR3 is TGTGCCAGCAGCCCCGGGGGGGGAGCCACTGAAGCTTTCTTT.

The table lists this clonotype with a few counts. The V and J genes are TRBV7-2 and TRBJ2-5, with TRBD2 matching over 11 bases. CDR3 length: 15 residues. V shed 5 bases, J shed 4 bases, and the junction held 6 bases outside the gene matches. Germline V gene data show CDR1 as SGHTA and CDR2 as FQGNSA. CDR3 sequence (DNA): TGTGCCAGCAGCCCTTTAGCGGGGGGGCCAGAGACCCAGTACTTC. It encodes CASSPLAGGPETQYF.

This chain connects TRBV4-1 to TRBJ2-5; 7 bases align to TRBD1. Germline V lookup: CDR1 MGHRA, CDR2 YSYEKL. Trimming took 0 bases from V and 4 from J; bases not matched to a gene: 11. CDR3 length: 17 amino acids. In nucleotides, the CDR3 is TGCGCCAGCAGCCAAGAACGAACAGGGGCTCTTTCAGAGACCCAGTACTTC. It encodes CASSQERTGALSETQYF.

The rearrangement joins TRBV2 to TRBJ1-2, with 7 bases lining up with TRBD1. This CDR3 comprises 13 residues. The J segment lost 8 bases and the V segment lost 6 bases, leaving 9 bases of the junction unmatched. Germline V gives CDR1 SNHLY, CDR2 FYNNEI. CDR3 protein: CASSWTDREGYTF. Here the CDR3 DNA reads TGTGCCAGCAGCTGGACAGACAGGGAAGGCTACACCTTC.

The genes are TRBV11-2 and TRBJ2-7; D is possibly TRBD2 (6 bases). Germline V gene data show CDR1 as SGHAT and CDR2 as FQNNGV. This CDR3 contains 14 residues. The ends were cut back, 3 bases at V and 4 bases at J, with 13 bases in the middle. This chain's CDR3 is CASSFSSEGYEQYF. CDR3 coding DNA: TGTGCCAGCAGCTTTTCTAGCGAAGGATACGAGCAGTACTTC.